At least ten counts were recorded for the clone carrying this TCR beta chain. Its antigen remains unidentified. As part of library construction, unique molecular identifiers were attached to individual cDNA molecules. TCRdb analysed the 5' RACE reads with MiXCR anew, one entry per CDR3 protein. The repertoire holds roughly 48,000 distinct CDR3 sequences, around 6% seen once, with under 5% in the top ten. This sample was taken from a study of early T cells in non-severe SARS-CoV-2 infection. Study context: With bulk RNA from unsorted whole blood as input, sequencing yielded unpaired chains. Overall study results and limits: Anti-spike CD8 responses were favored in VDJdb matching, and private and CD4 specificities were missed.

This clonotype was obtained from an adult who was a healthcare worker with PCR-confirmed SARS-CoV-2 infection or an uninfected control (not recorded which). The sample was whole blood.

The CDR3 DNA reads TGTGCCAGTAACAAGGGTACCAATCAGCCCCAGCATTTT. Translation gives CASNKGTNQPQHF. This chain links TRBV19 with TRBJ1-5; D unclear. CDR3 length equals 13 residues. Germline CDR1 is LNHDA and CDR2 is SQIVND (reference sequence). V dropped 7 bases and J dropped 3 bases, with 10 bases sitting between them.